This record concerns one T cell receptor beta chain sequence. Participants were placed into cohorts based on the clinical history they reported. Recovery among Cohort 3 donors was established by two negative PCRs, clearance, or symptom resolution. These data come from a study of blood T cell repertoires in COVID-19. Assay used: immunoSEQ multiplex PCR; TCRdb lists only in-frame clones, some missing. The sample holds nearly 200,000 clones; about 89% are singletons and the top ten take about 8.1%. Trimming at V came to 4 bases and at J to 4 bases, leaving 2 bases not matched to a gene. Germline V gives CDR1 LGHDT, CDR2 YNNKEL (reference sequence). CDR3 length equals 14 residues.

This rearrangement joins TRBV3-1 (or the pseudogene TRBV3-2) to TRBJ2-1; 9 nucleotides agree with TRBD2. Source material: PBMCs or T cells enriched from blood (not recorded which). This sequence was found in a woman aged 18-29 years who had recovered from COVID-19. The CDR3 DNA reads as TGTGCCAGCAGCCTGGCGGGGGGGTACAATGAGCAGTTCTTC. Its translation: CASSLAGGYNEQFF.